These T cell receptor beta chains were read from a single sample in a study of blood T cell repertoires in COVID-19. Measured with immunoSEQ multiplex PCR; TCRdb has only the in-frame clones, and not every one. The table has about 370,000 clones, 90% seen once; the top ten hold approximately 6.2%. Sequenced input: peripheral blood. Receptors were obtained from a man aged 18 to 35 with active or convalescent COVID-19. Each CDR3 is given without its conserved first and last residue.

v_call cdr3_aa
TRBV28 ASSLGATGQVRSEQY
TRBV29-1 SVEQGRGTGELF
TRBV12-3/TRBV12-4 ASSTAGAGELF
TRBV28 ASVEARTDTQY
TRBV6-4 ASSRELTSYNEQF
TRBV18 ASSRDSATNEKLF
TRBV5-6 ASSRGSGQPQH
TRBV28 ASSLRPSDSPLH
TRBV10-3 ATGQGFYEQY
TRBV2 ASSVEENTEAF
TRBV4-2 ASSQEPGAYNSPLH
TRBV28 ASSLRTGAPGGGYT
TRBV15 ATSTGTDTNEKLF
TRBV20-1 SARQGKTQY
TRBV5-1 ASSLGLYSGNTIY
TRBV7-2 ASSLADSYNSPLH
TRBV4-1 ASSQDWQAREQY
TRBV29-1 SADRENTGELF
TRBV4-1 ASSQRDRGYEQY
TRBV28 AAIDRGLSPLH
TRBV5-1 ASSFSRGTEAF
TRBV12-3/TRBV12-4 ASSEGTGNTIY
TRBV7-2 ASSRDSYTGELF
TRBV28 ASSLVVAEPYEQY
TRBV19 ASRRGNTEAF
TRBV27 ASSFFTPTDTQY
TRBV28 ASSHRGHNQPQH
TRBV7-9 ASGQIYNEQF
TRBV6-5 ASSYANERGNQPQH
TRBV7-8 ASSLVVGGSTDTQY
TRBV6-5 ASSYSRTSGNNEQF
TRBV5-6 ASSLGGRDTEAF
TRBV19 ASNIPGLELF
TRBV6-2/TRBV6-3 ASSYFSGGTYEQY
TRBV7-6 ASSSWTSNNSPLH
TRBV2 ASTKSQETQY
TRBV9 ASSVAGLSYNEQF
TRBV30 AWSGFGLAGTTYNEQF
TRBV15 ATSRGSGGRDEQF
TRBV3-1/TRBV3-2 ASSQDGTSFFHEQF
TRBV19 ASTPGTSGREQETQY
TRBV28 ASSFSVKPLSNQPQH
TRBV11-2 ASSLQFQGSEKLF
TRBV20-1 SASLRTGGKSGANVLT
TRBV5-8 ASRLTGSEGYT
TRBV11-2 ASSFGTSGDRGTQY